The clone carrying this TCR beta chain showed up many times. Per the original data handling: Reference gene primer amplification yielded estimated nucleated cell counts. The table came from immunoSEQ multiplex PCR; TCRdb's copy has only in-frame clones and leaves some out. That table gives V, J and clone size, and the DNA gave D and trimming. The sample gives about 170,000 clones, around nine tenths of which show up once; roughly 3% is in the top ten. These data belong to a study of blood T cell repertoires in COVID-19. On the study more broadly: COVID-19 samples collected from the United States, Italy and Spain covered acute and convalescent phases. T cells, B-cell-depleted T cells, or PBMCs supplied cDNA or gDNA.

The CDR3 length is 15 residues. V lost 7 bases and J lost 1, with 14 bases in between. The germline V gene encodes CDR1 MDHEN and CDR2 SYDVKM. The gene calls are TRBV28 and TRBJ1-3; tentative D call: TRBD1 (5 bases). Specimen: peripheral blood. The TCR comes from a man aged 70 or older with acute or convalescent COVID-19. CDR3 coding DNA: TGTGCCAGCATCAGCGCTCAGGGTTCTGGAAACACCATATATTTT. The encoded protein is CASISAQGSGNTIYF.